This T cell receptor (beta chain) is drawn from a study of T cell changes during pregnancy in multiple sclerosis. Sequencing was performed with immunoSEQ multiplex PCR; in TCRdb, only in-frame clones are kept and a portion is missing. Altogether about 73,000 clones are present, 85% to 90% being singletons, with the ten largest covering roughly 9.5%. CDR3 length: 12 residues. The germline V gene has CDR1 SNHLY and CDR2 FYNNEI. The ends lost 5 bases at V and 5 bases at J; junction bases unmatched: 1. This sequence originates from a female donor in good health, enrolled as a control in a pregnancy study. The chain recombines TRBV2 with TRBJ1-1; the match to TRBD1 covers 8 bases. The sequencing here drew on peripheral blood, taken after pregnancy. The DNA of the CDR3 is TGTGCCAGCAGTACAGGGGGAACTGAAGCTTTCTTT. Translation: CASSTGGTEAFF.